The 2 T cell receptor beta chains presented below share a single source sample, sequenced in a study of control samples from healthy donors and cancer patients. Clones were read by immunoSEQ multiplex PCR, and TCRdb kept only the in-frame ones, dropping some. The sample contains around 100,000 clones, 85% to 90% of which appear only once. The material sequenced was PBMCs. All receptors come from a man aged 60-69 years with lung cancer.

J is TRBJ1-4 and V is TRBV25-1; perhaps TRBD1 as D (6 bases). The V and J ends lost 6 bases and 3 bases respectively, with 14 bases between them. The CDR3 has 15 amino acids. Germline V gene lookup returns CDR1 MGHDK and CDR2 SYGVNS. The CDR3 nucleotides read TGTGCCAGCAGCCCGCCAGGGGCGGCTAATGAAAAACTGTTTTTT. This codes for CASSPPGAANEKLFF.

The chain links TRBV2 to TRBJ1-3; a possible D gene is TRBD1 (5 bases). In germline, CDR1 is SNHLY, CDR2 FYNNEI. The ends were cut back, 5 bases at V and 0 bases at J, with 8 bases in the middle. CDR3 length: 14 residues. CDR3 loop: CASSSGFSGNTIYF. The CDR3 bases are TGTGCCAGCAGTTCAGGGTTCTCTGGAAACACCATATATTTT.